This T cell receptor beta chain was documented in a study of T-cell reconstitution after alpha-beta-depleted transplantation in children. Germline V gene sequence: CDR1 SGHRS, CDR2 YFSETQ. The germline V and J ends were trimmed by 0 bases and 4 bases, with 10 bases remaining between them. The CDR3 is 14 amino acids. Unique molecular identifiers were built into the TCRbeta library. From the PCR reads, TCRdb called clonotypes with MiXCR, one entry per CDR3 protein. The sample shows 350,000 to 400,000 distinct CDR3 sequences, 10% to 15% of them seen only once. This clonotype was found a few times. This sequence originates from a human donor who donated a stem cell graft to a child with Fanconi anemia. This sample comprised PBMCs, obtained from the stem cell graft. This chain joins TRBV5-1 and TRBJ1-1; D remains ambiguous. In DNA, the CDR3 is TGCGCCAGCAGCTTGGAGGTGTCAGGCACTGAAGCTTTCTTT. It codes for CASSLEVSGTEAFF.